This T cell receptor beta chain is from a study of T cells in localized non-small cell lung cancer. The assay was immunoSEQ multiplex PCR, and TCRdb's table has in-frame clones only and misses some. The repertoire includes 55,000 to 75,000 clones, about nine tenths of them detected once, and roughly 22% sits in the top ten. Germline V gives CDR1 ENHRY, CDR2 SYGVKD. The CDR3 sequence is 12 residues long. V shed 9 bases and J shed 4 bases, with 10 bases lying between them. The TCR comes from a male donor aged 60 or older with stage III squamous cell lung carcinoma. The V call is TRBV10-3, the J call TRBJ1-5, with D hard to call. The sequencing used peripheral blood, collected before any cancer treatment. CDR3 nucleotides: TGTGCCATAGGCGGGGTTAATCAGCCCCAGCATTTT. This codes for CAIGGVNQPQHF.